Below, 21 T cell receptor beta chains from the same sample are listed, as sequenced in a study of CD8+ T cells in alopecia areata. Cutaneous lymph node cells were pooled, and they were sorted using CD4, CD8alpha, NKG2D, NKG2ACE and other markers. Reverse transcribed after extraction, RNA yielded cDNA as the sequencing template. Profiling relied on immunoSEQ multiplex PCR, and the TCRdb table lists in-frame clones only, not all of them. The sample shows 200,000 to 300,000 clones, none of them appearing just once. Sequenced: CD4+ T cells sorted from a lymph node. The receptor set was obtained from a C3H/HeJ mouse with alopecia areata. For this mouse line, the MHC haplotype is H2-k.

This clone has only a few counts. Genes and germline come from the mouse. Read data end 3 residues before the CDR3 end; the end is taken from the germline J gene. The rearrangement joins TRBV14 to TRBJ1-6; 8 nucleotides agree with TRBD1. TRBJ1-6 is designated an ORF whose function remains uncertain. Trimming cost V 4 bases and J 3 bases; bases outside gene matches: 3. The CDR3 is 15 residues long. Germline V gene lookup returns CDR1 SGHDT and CDR2 FRDEAV. CDR3 DNA, as far as it was read: TGTGCCAGCAGTCCACAGGGGGTCTATAATTCGCCC. Translation: CASSPQGVYNSP. The entire CDR3 protein is CASSPQGVYNSPLYF.

On this clone itself: The genes are named according to mouse. The read ends 4 residues shy of where the CDR3 ends; the end is completed using the germline J gene. This chain joins TRBV13-1 and TRBJ2-1; TRBD2 aligns across 10 bases. There are 15 residues in the CDR3. Germline V gives CDR1 NSHNY, CDR2 SYGAGN. CDR3 bases read: TGTGCCAGCAGTGTCCGGGACTGGGGCGGCGCT. Protein product: CASSVRDWGGA. The whole CDR3 region reads CASSVRDWGGAEQFF.

Concerning this clone itself: Germline and genes here are mouse. The CDR3 is cut off 4 residues early in the read; its end comes from the germline J gene. V gene TRBV19 combines with J gene TRBJ2-7, with TRBD2 as a possible D gene (6 bases). Germline CDR1 FNHDT, CDR2 SITEND (reference sequence). The CDR3 has 9 residues. The sequenced CDR3 bases are TGTGTCTGGGGCTAT. Its protein is CVWGY. The full CDR3 sequence reads CVWGYEQYF.

At least ten counts were recorded for this clone. Here the gene names and germline are mouse. From the germline J gene comes the end of the CDR3, since the read stops 4 residues before it. The same CDR3 can be traced to other DNA sequences in this sample. The V call is TRBV5, the J call TRBJ2-1; D possibly matches TRBD1 or TRBD2 (5 bases each). Germline assignment: CDR1 LGHNA and CDR2 YNLKQL (reference sequence). This CDR3 has 14 residues. The V and J ends lost 0 bases and 2 bases respectively, with 5 bases between them. The DNA read from the CDR3 is TGTGCCAGCAGCCAAGAGGGGGACTATGCT. The encoded protein is CASSQEGDYA. The whole CDR3 sequence reads CASSQEGDYAEQFF.

A word on this clone: Gene names follow the mouse nomenclature. Read data end 4 residues before the CDR3 end; the end is taken from the germline J gene. The chain joins TRBV19 to TRBJ2-4; D is unresolved. Germline V gene data show CDR1 as FNHDT and CDR2 as SITEND (reference sequence). This CDR3 is 11 amino acids long. The CDR3 reads CASSTSNTLYF. CDR3 DNA, as far as it was read: TGTGCCAGCAGTACTTCAAAC.

A word on this clone: Here the gene names and germline are mouse. The read comes to an end 4 residues before the CDR3 does, leaving the germline J gene to fill in the end. The chain uses TRBV19 and TRBJ2-3, with a possible D match to TRBD1 (5 bases). V was trimmed by 0 bases and J by 0 bases, leaving 11 bases between them. The CDR3 extends over 16 amino acids. The V gene's germline CDR1 is FNHDT and CDR2 SITEND (reference sequence). The CDR3 protein is CASSIGTSTSAETLYF. The sequenced part of the CDR3 DNA is TGTGCCAGCAGTATAGGGACAAGCACTAGTGCAGAA.

This clone has just a few counts. Gene labels here are mouse ones. Read sequence stops 4 residues before the CDR3 end, and the germline J gene provides the missing end. The chain combines TRBV13-1 with TRBJ2-7; TRBD2 agrees at 12 bases. Germline V lookup: CDR1 NSHNY, CDR2 SYGAGN. Unmatched junction bases numbered 7, after V lost 3 bases and J lost 0 bases. The CDR3 runs 17 residues. The sequenced part of the CDR3 DNA is TGTGCCAGCAGTGTCGGGACTGGGGGGAAGAGCTCCTAT. Its translation: CASSVGTGGKSSY. From start to end, the CDR3 is CASSVGTGGKSSYEQYF.

In this sample, this clone turned up a few times. The gene symbols are mouse symbols. The read ends 4 residues shy of where the CDR3 ends; the end is completed using the germline J gene. J is TRBJ2-7 and V is TRBV19; 9 bases are shared with TRBD2. After removal of 4 bases from V and 0 bases from J, the junction contained 5 bases not matched to a gene. The germline gives CDR1 FNHDT, CDR2 SITEND (reference sequence). This CDR3 comprises 15 residues. Here the CDR3 reads CASSPYWGASYEQYF. CDR3 DNA, as far as it was read: TGTGCCAGCAGTCCCTACTGGGGGGCCTCCTAT.

This clone occurred a few times. The listed genes are named as in mouse. The observed sequence ends 4 residues before the CDR3 terminus, with the missing tail filled in from the germline J gene. Other DNA sequences from this sample encode an identical CDR3 as well. The genes are TRBV13-1 and TRBJ2-4; D is ambiguous. V was clipped by 4 bases and J by 0 bases, with 6 bases between them. CDR1 is NSHNY and CDR2 is SYGAGN in the germline V gene. CDR3 length: 13 amino acids. The sequenced CDR3 bases are TGTGCCAGCAGTCCACTTAGTCAAAAC. It translates to CASSPLSQN. The whole CDR3 protein is CASSPLSQNTLYF.

This clone was detected a few times. Genes and germline come from the mouse. The read terminates 4 residues before the CDR3 end, so the remaining end is supplied by the germline J gene. The rearrangement uses TRBV13-1 and TRBJ1-1, with 9 bases fitting TRBD1. Per germline, CDR1 NSHNY and CDR2 SYGAGN. This CDR3 spans 13 amino acids. CDR3 DNA (partial): TGTGCCAGCAGACCCCGACAGGGGGGA. It translates to CASRPRQGG. The whole CDR3 protein is CASRPRQGGEVFF.

On this clone: These gene names are mouse names. The same CDR3 can be traced to other DNA sequences in this sample. The CDR3 DNA, read in part, is TGCACCTGCAGTGCGCAGTATAATTCGCCC. It yields the protein CTCSAQYNSP. The entire CDR3 sequence reads CTCSAQYNSPLYF. The chain carries TRBV1 and TRBJ1-6; D ambiguous. The read ends 3 residues shy of where the CDR3 ends; the end is completed using the germline J gene. TRBJ1-6 is classed as an ORF, of uncertain function. Germline CDR1 reads NSQYPW; CDR2 reads LRSPGD (reference sequence). CDR3 size: 13 residues. V was clipped by 3 bases and J by 4 bases, with 4 bases between them.

This clone turned up a few times. Mouse germline and gene names are used. The sequence runs out 4 residues before the end of the CDR3; the remainder is reconstructed from the germline J gene. The chain recombines TRBV19 with TRBJ2-7; 8 bases agree with TRBD1. The CDR3 sequence is 13 residues long. J gave up 2 bases and V 6 bases, and 4 bases lay outside the gene matches. Looked up from germline, CDR1 is FNHDT and CDR2 is SITEND (reference sequence). CDR3 loop: CASNDRGPYEQYF. The sequenced part of the CDR3 DNA is TGTGCCAGCAACGACAGGGGCCCCTAT.

A note on this clone: Mouse names are used for the genes. The read finishes 4 residues shy of the CDR3 end, and the germline J gene is used to complete it. The chain couples TRBV19 to TRBJ2-2; 9 bases are a match to TRBD1. The CDR3 is 15 amino acids. The trim removed 5 bases at V and 4 bases at J, leaving 6 bases unmatched. Germline V gives CDR1 FNHDT, CDR2 SITEND (reference sequence). The part of the CDR3 DNA that was read is TGTGCCAGCAGGACCGGGACAGGGTCCACCGGG. Amino acid sequence: CASRTGTGSTG. The whole CDR3 is CASRTGTGSTGQLYF.

This clone was seen only a few times. Genes and germline come from the mouse. The CDR3 end is not reached by the read, which stops 4 residues before it; the germline J gene fills it in. Other DNA sequences in this sample translate to the same CDR3. This chain joins TRBV13-1 and TRBJ2-2; 12 bases align to TRBD1. With 3 bases clipped from V and 3 bases from J, the junction kept 3 bases outside the gene matches. The CDR3 is made up of 16 amino acids. Germline loops: CDR1 NSHNY, CDR2 SYGAGN. The CDR3 DNA, read in part, is TGTGCCAGCAGTGGTGGGACAGGGGGCGACACCGGG. This encodes CASSGGTGGDTG. The CDR3 in full is CASSGGTGGDTGQLYF.

This clone was observed a few times. Genes and germline come from the mouse. Read coverage stops 4 residues before the CDR3 terminus; the germline J gene supplies the remainder. V gene TRBV1 combines with J gene TRBJ2-1, with TRBD1 matching over 8 bases. Germline CDR1 NSQYPW, CDR2 LRSPGD (reference sequence). The CDR3 is made up of 16 amino acids. The junction had 4 bases not matched to a gene; V was cut back by 0 bases and J by 3 bases. The CDR3 reads CTCSADRQGTYAEQFF. The covered CDR3 bases are TGCACCTGCAGTGCAGATCGACAGGGGACCTATGCT. The full variable domain, rest sourced from reference TRBV1 and TRBJ2-1, is VTLLEQNPRWRLVPRGQAVNLRCILKNSQYPWMSWYQQDLQKQLQWLFTLRSPGDKEVKSLPGADYLATRVTDTELRLQVANMSQGRTLYCTCSADRQGTYAEQFFGPGTRLTVL.

This clone appeared a few times. All gene names here are mouse names. The read ends 4 residues shy of where the CDR3 ends; the end is completed using the germline J gene. This chain uses TRBV19 with TRBJ2-7; perhaps TRBD1 as D (6 bases). The CDR3 loop spans 13 amino acids. Germline assignment: CDR1 FNHDT and CDR2 SITEND (reference sequence). The CDR3 loop is CASSKGHPYEQYF. CDR3 bases read: TGTGCCAGCAGTAAGGGACATCCTTAT.

Concerning this clone itself: Gene names and germline refer to mouse. The CDR3 end lies 4 residues beyond the end of the read and is filled in from the germline J gene. J is TRBJ2-1 and V is TRBV13-3, with D possibly TRBD1 on 6 matching bases. Germline-derived CDR1 and CDR2 are NNHDY and SYVADS. The CDR3 is 14 residues long. V was trimmed by 5 bases and J by 6 bases, leaving 15 bases between them. Partial CDR3 DNA: TGTGCCAGCAGCCCTCAGGGGCGAGGTGCT. Protein product: CASSPQGRGA. The complete CDR3 protein is CASSPQGRGAEQFF.

This clone was counted only a few times. Gene names are mouse gene names. The DNA ends 4 residues before the CDR3 does, and the rest of the CDR3 is filled in from the germline J gene. This chain joins TRBV5 and TRBJ2-1, with 7 bases lining up with TRBD1. Germline V gene lookup returns CDR1 LGHNA and CDR2 YNLKQL (reference sequence). The CDR3 spans 14 residues. CDR3 residues: CASSHPQGWAEQFF. CDR3 DNA, as far as it was read: TGTGCCAGCAGCCATCCACAGGGGTGGGCT.

This clone was found a few times. Genes and germline are mouse. The CDR3 end falls 4 residues outside the read, so it is completed with the germline J gene. This chain links TRBV2 with TRBJ2-2; TRBD2 agrees at 13 bases. The CDR3 sequence is 17 residues long. J was trimmed by 1 base and V by 4 bases; bases with no gene match: 3. Germline CDR1 LGHNA, CDR2 YSYQKL. Here the CDR3 reads CASSPGTGGENTGQLYF. Incomplete CDR3 DNA: TGTGCCAGCAGCCCGGGGACTGGGGGGGAAAACACCGGG.

About this clone itself: Gene labels here are mouse ones. Sequencing ends 4 residues short of the CDR3 end; the germline J gene provides the rest. Distinct nucleotide sequences in the sample also encode this CDR3. This sequence joins TRBV5 and TRBJ2-7; D may correspond to TRBD1 or TRBD2 (6 bases each). CDR3 length: 15 residues. The germline V gene encodes CDR1 LGHNA and CDR2 YNLKQL (reference sequence). The sequenced part of the CDR3 DNA is TGTGCCAGCAGCCAAGAGGGGGCGGGGGATTAT. Protein: CASSQEGAGDY. The CDR3 in full is CASSQEGAGDYEQYF.

This clone was found a few times. Each gene name is a mouse one. The CDR3 is cut off 4 residues early in the read; its end comes from the germline J gene. Other DNA variants within this sample encode the same CDR3. The V gene is TRBV5, the J gene TRBJ2-5, with D possibly matching TRBD1 (6 bases). CDR1 and CDR2 (germline): LGHNA, YNLKQL (reference sequence). V was shortened by 4 bases and J by 2 bases, with 7 bases between the two germline ends. This CDR3 has 13 residues. CDR3 bases read: TGTGCCAGCAGCCGGGACATCCAAGAC. This gives the protein CASSRDIQD. The whole CDR3 sequence is CASSRDIQDTQYF.